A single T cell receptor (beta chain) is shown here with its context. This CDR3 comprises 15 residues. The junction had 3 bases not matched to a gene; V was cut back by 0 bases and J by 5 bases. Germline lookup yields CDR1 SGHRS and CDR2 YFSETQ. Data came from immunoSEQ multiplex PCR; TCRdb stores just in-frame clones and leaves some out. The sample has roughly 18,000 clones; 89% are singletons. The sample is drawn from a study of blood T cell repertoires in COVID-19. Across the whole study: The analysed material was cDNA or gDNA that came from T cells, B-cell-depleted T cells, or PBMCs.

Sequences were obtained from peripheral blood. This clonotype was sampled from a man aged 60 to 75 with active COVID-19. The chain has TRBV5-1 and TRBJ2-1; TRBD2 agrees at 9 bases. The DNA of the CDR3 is TGCGCCAGCAGCTTGGGACTAGCGGTAGACAATGAGCAGTTCTTC. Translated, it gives CASSLGLAVDNEQFF.